Listed below are T cell receptor beta chains from one sample, sequenced in a study of OX40 agonist ivuxolimab in advanced cancers. Sequenced by immunoSEQ multiplex PCR; TCRdb stores in-frame clones only, minus some. The table records tens of thousands of clones, approximately 88% of them present only once. The material was CD4+ or CD8+ T cells sorted from blood, obtained in a trial of the OX40 agonist ivuxolimab. All receptors come from an adult with an advanced solid tumor such as melanoma, head and neck, liver or kidney cancer. Both conserved end residues are part of each CDR3. The order of the fields is J gene, CDR3 length, V gene, D gene, clone size, CDR3 DNA, CDR3 protein. D genes are given only for firm matches. Some rows have no size entry. The others give once, few or many, or a class for an expanded clone.

TRBJ2-1,16,TRBV19,TRBD2,NA,TGTGCCAGTAGTCGACTAGCGGGTAGCTCCTACAATGAGCAGTTCTTC,CASSRLAGSSYNEQFF
TRBJ2-1,14,TRBV19,NA,once,TGTGCCAGTAGTATAGCTAACAGCAGGAATGAGCAGTTCTTC,CASSIANSRNEQFF
TRBJ1-4,15,TRBV6-6,TRBD1,NA,TGTGCCAGCAGTTACCCCGGACAGGGTAATGAAAAACTGTTTTTT,CASSYPGQGNEKLFF
TRBJ1-1,14,TRBV15,NA,NA,TGTGCCACCAGCAGGGGGACGGTGAACACTGAAGCTTTCTTT,CATSRGTVNTEAFF
TRBJ2-3,16,TRBV29-1,TRBD2,NA,TGCAGCGTTTTGGGAATTAGCGGGAGTGCCACAGATACGCAGTATTTT,CSVLGISGSATDTQYF
TRBJ2-7,15,TRBV4-3,NA,NA,TGCGCCAGCAGCCAAAACCGGGACCCCGGGGACGAGCAGTACTTC,CASSQNRDPGDEQYF
TRBJ1-6,16,TRBV4-1,TRBD1,NA,TGCGCCAGCAGCCAACCAGACAGGGGCCCTAATTCACCCCTCCACTTT,CASSQPDRGPNSPLHF
TRBJ1-5,15,TRBV6-6,NA,NA,TGTGCCAGCAGTTACACAGGTTTGGGCAATCAGCCCCAGCATTTT,CASSYTGLGNQPQHF
TRBJ2-3,16,TRBV11-2,NA,NA,TGTGCCAGCAGCCGGGGCAGTCAGGCCAGCACAGATACGCAGTATTTT,CASSRGSQASTDTQYF
TRBJ2-1,16,TRBV25-1,NA,NA,TGTGCCAGCAGTGATCACTCAGGGACAAGTTACAATGAGCAGTTCTTC,CASSDHSGTSYNEQFF
TRBJ2-3,15,TRBV2,TRBD1,NA,TGTGCCAGCAAGGTTGACAGGGCTGGCACAGATACGCAGTATTTT,CASKVDRAGTDTQYF
TRBJ2-3,20,TRBV28,TRBD1,NA,TGTGCCAGCAGTCCGAACCAAATCGACAGGGGTACACCTAGCACAGATACGCAGTATTTT,CASSPNQIDRGTPSTDTQYF
TRBJ1-1,14,TRBV30,NA,NA,TGTGCCTGGGACCGAGGCGGAACCCGGACTGAAGCTTTCTTT,CAWDRGGTRTEAFF
TRBJ2-5,13,TRBV6-5,NA,NA,TGTGCCAGCAGTAGGACAGTCCAAGAGACCCAGTACTTC,CASSRTVQETQYF
TRBJ2-1,14,TRBV11-2,TRBD1,NA,TGTGCCAGCAGCTCGACAGGGAGACGGAATGAGCAGTTCTTC,CASSSTGRRNEQFF
TRBJ1-6,16,TRBV7-9,TRBD1,NA,TGTGCCAGCAGCTTTCTCCGCCGGGACAGGGGTTCACCCCTCCACTTT,CASSFLRRDRGSPLHF
TRBJ2-7,15,TRBV5-6,NA,once,TGTGCCAGCAGCTTGGCCGTACAGGAGACCTACGAGCAGTACTTC,CASSLAVQETYEQYF
TRBJ1-3,15,TRBV7-9,TRBD1,few,TGTGCCAGCAGCTTTCAGGGGGCCTCTGGAAACACCATATATTTT,CASSFQGASGNTIYF
TRBJ2-7,15,TRBV6-6,TRBD2,NA,TGTGCCAGCAGCGCCGGGACTAGCGGCCCCTACGAGCAGTACTTC,CASSAGTSGPYEQYF
TRBJ2-2,15,TRBV5-4,TRBD1,NA,TGTGCCAGCAGCCGCCGGGACAGAAACACCGGGGAGCTGTTTTTT,CASSRRDRNTGELFF
TRBJ2-3,16,TRBV30,TRBD2,NA,TGTGCCTGGAGTTACGGGATAGCGGGGGGTATGGATACGCAGTATTTT,CAWSYGIAGGMDTQYF
TRBJ1-5,13,TRBV11-2,NA,NA,TGTGCCAGCAGCTTAGACCTTAATCAGCCCCAGCATTTT,CASSLDLNQPQHF
TRBJ2-5,15,TRBV6-6,NA,NA,TGTGCCAGCAGTTTAGGGTTCGGGGGCCAAGAGACCCAGTACTTC,CASSLGFGGQETQYF
TRBJ1-2,15,TRBV7-9,TRBD1,NA,TGTGCCAGCAGATTCGGAACAACAGGGGAACGCGGCTACACCTTC,CASRFGTTGERGYTF
TRBJ1-5,15,TRBV6-4,NA,NA,TGTGCCAGCAGTGACTCGCGGCAGGGGTGCCAGCCCCAGCATTTT,CASSDSRQGCQPQHF
TRBJ1-5,16,TRBV19,NA,few,TGTGCCAGTAGTACCCCGGGAGGGGGTAGCAATCAGCCCCAGCATTTT,CASSTPGGGSNQPQHF
TRBJ2-1,10,TRBV19,NA,NA,TGTGCCAACGCTAACAATGAGCAGTTCTTC,CANANNEQFF
TRBJ2-1,15,TRBV25-1,NA,NA,TGTGCCAGCACCGATGGACTCAGCTTTTACAATGAGCAGTTCTTC,CASTDGLSFYNEQFF
TRBJ2-3,15,TRBV28,TRBD2,NA,TGTGCCAGCAGTTTACGGCGGGAGATATCAGATACGCAGTATTTT,CASSLRREISDTQYF
TRBJ2-7,14,TRBV4-3,NA,NA,TGCGCCAGCAGCCAACAGTTCGGTAACTACGAGCAGTACTTC,CASSQQFGNYEQYF
TRBJ2-1,13,TRBV30,NA,NA,TGTGCCTGGAGTGTAGGACAGAACAATGAGCAGTTCTTC,CAWSVGQNNEQFF
TRBJ1-1,13,TRBV7-3,NA,NA,TGTGCCAGCAGCTTGACGGGGGGCACTGAAGCTTTCTTT,CASSLTGGTEAFF
TRBJ2-5,15,TRBV5-3,NA,NA,TGTGCCAGAAGCTTGGGTGGACAACCCCAAGAGACCCAGTACTTC,CARSLGGQPQETQYF
TRBJ2-5,15,TRBV9,TRBD1,NA,TGTGCCAGCAGCGTAGATGGGACAGGGGGAGAGACCCAGTACTTC,CASSVDGTGGETQYF
TRBJ2-7,17,TRBV28,TRBD2,NA,TGTGCCAGCAGCGGATCACTAGCGGGAGGCCACTTGGGGGAGCAGTACTTC,CASSGSLAGGHLGEQYF
TRBJ1-4,15,TRBV19,NA,NA,TGTGCCAGTACCTCCGGGGATTTACTCAATGAAAAACTGTTTTTT,CASTSGDLLNEKLFF
TRBJ2-5,13,TRBV7-6,NA,NA,TGTGCCAGCAGCCGGGCCGATGCGAAGACCCAGTACTTC,CASSRADAKTQYF
TRBJ1-2,14,TRBV7-8,NA,NA,TGTGCCAGCAGCTTAGGACCATACGCAAATGGCTACACCTTC,CASSLGPYANGYTF
TRBJ1-1,12,TRBV19,NA,NA,TGTGCCAGTAGTAGAGGACAGAAACAAGCTTTCTTT,CASSRGQKQAFF
TRBJ1-2,18,TRBV7-6,TRBD1,NA,TGTGCCAGCAGCTTAACCCCAGGGGGGGACCGTACTAACTATGGCTACACCTTC,CASSLTPGGDRTNYGYTF
TRBJ1-1,13,TRBV9,NA,NA,TGTGCCAGCAGCGTAGTAATGAACACTGAAGCTTTCTTT,CASSVVMNTEAFF
TRBJ2-7,15,TRBV28,TRBD1,once,TGTGCCAGCAGTTTGGTGACAGGGCCAGCCTACGAGCAGTACTTC,CASSLVTGPAYEQYF
TRBJ2-7,14,TRBV7-2,NA,NA,TGTGCCAGCAGCTTCGGTCGGAACCCCTACGAGCAGTACTTC,CASSFGRNPYEQYF
TRBJ1-2,15,TRBV7-2,TRBD1,NA,TGTGCCAGCAGCCCAGGACAGGGGAACTCCTATGGCTACACCTTC,CASSPGQGNSYGYTF
TRBJ1-4,11,TRBV5-4,NA,NA,TGTGCCAGCAGCATAGAAGGGAAACTGTTTTTT,CASSIEGKLFF
TRBJ1-2,15,TRBV4-3,NA,NA,TGCGCCAGCAGCCGTCAAGGCGGGGAAAGATATGGCTACACCTTC,CASSRQGGERYGYTF
TRBJ1-2,14,TRBV4-3,NA,NA,TGCGCCAGCAGCCAGGGGGACCGATACTATGGCTACACCTTC,CASSQGDRYYGYTF
TRBJ1-1,14,TRBV7-2,NA,NA,TGTGCCAGCAGTCAATTAGTGGAAGCCACTGAAGCTTTCTTT,CASSQLVEATEAFF
TRBJ2-2,16,TRBV11-2,TRBD2,NA,TGTGCCAGCAGCCCTCGACTAGCGGGAGGGTGGCGGGAGCTGTTTTTT,CASSPRLAGGWRELFF
TRBJ1-2,14,TRBV4-2,NA,NA,TGTGCCAGCAGCCAAGAACAGGGTCCCAAGGGCTACACCTTC,CASSQEQGPKGYTF
TRBJ2-7,13,TRBV4-1,NA,NA,TGCGCCAGCAGCCGCGGCCCAGCCTACGAGCAGTACTTC,CASSRGPAYEQYF
TRBJ2-7,15,TRBV7-2,TRBD2,NA,TGTGCCAGCAGCCGACTAGCGGGAGGGTCCTACGAGCAGTACTTC,CASSRLAGGSYEQYF